The 22 T cell receptor beta chains given below trace back to one sample, sequenced in a study of T-cell memory formation after mild COVID-19. TCRdb analysed the 5' RACE reads with MiXCR anew, one entry per CDR3 protein. Of hundreds of thousands of distinct CDR3 sequences in the sample, more than 20% are singletons; the top ten hold around 9.5%. The specimen was PBMCs or a T cell subset sorted from them (not recorded which). These TCRs come from an adult woman who had mild COVID-19 (a few samples of this study predate the infection). Cell type and time point are not known.

This clonotype was counted only a few times. This chain joins TRBV2 and TRBJ1-2, with D unresolved. The CDR3 is 12 residues long. V was cut by 7 bases and J by 4 bases, with 10 bases left in between. Per the germline V gene, CDR1 is SNHLY and CDR2 is FYNNEI. This CDR3 is CASKREAYGYTF. The CDR3 DNA follows: TGTGCCAGCAAGCGGGAGGCCTATGGCTACACCTTC.

The chain couples TRBV15 to TRBJ2-2, with D uncertain. This CDR3 region has 13 residues. Trimming removed 4 bases from V and 8 bases from J, with 11 bases in between. Looked up from germline, CDR1 is LNHNV and CDR2 is YYDKDF (reference sequence). The CDR3 DNA is TGTGCCACCAGCATCCGTGGACCGGGGGAGCTGTTTTTT. Translating gives CATSIRGPGELFF.

In this sample, this clonotype turned up a few times. The chain carries TRBV29-1 and TRBJ2-7, with D perhaps given as TRBD1 or TRBD2 (5 bases each). The CDR3 has 16 residues. Trimming shortened V by 0 bases and J by 1 base, and 16 bases separated the two germline ends. Germline CDR1 reads SQVTM; CDR2 reads ANQGSEA. In DNA, the CDR3 is TGCAGCGTTGAAGATCGATCGGGGCCCGGTTCCTACGAGCAGTACTTC. Its translation is CSVEDRSGPGSYEQYF.

The chain is built from TRBV10-3 and TRBJ1-1; 8 nucleotides match TRBD1. Germline assignment: CDR1 ENHRY and CDR2 SYGVKD. Germline trimming cut 6 bases from V and 0 bases from J; bases unmatched to any gene: 9. The CDR3 totals 16 residues. The CDR3 nucleotides read TGTGCCATCAGGAATAACGACAGGGGCATGAACACTGAAGCTTTCTTT. It specifies CAIRNNDRGMNTEAFF.

In this sample, this clonotype turned up many times. V is TRBV7-3 and J is TRBJ1-1; no definite D call. CDR1 SGHTA and CDR2 FQGTGA come from the germline V gene. The CDR3 contains 15 residues. V was clipped by 1 base and J by 4 bases, with 13 bases between them. CDR3 amino acids: CASSLIPGEGTEAFF. Here the CDR3 DNA reads TGTGCCAGCAGCTTAATTCCAGGAGAGGGCACTGAAGCTTTCTTT.

The rearrangement links TRBV20-1 to TRBJ2-7; tentatively, D is TRBD2 (5 bases). Germline CDR1 reads DFQATT; CDR2 reads SNEGSKA (reference sequence). V was pared by 3 bases and J by 2 bases, with 11 bases between. The CDR3 runs 13 residues. The CDR3 is CSARGRETYEQYF. The CDR3, as DNA: TGCAGTGCTAGGGGTCGGGAAACCTACGAGCAGTACTTC.

This clonotype was seen a handful of times. The gene calls are TRBV20-1 and TRBJ2-7; possibly TRBD1 for D (5 bases). Germline-derived CDR1 and CDR2 are DFQATT and SNEGSKA (reference sequence). The CDR3 has 16 amino acids. Trimming stripped 2 bases from V and 3 bases from J, with 20 bases between. CDR3 coding DNA: TGCAGTGCTAGATCGCCTCAAAGGGGTCCCCTCTACGAGCAGTACTTC. Protein product: CSARSPQRGPLYEQYF.

This clonotype was counted a few times. J is TRBJ1-6 and V is TRBV12-3 or TRBV12-4; the D gene is possibly TRBD1 (6 bases). Trimming removed 9 bases at V and 0 bases at J, with 9 bases between. This CDR3 contains 14 residues. The CDR3 DNA is TGTGCCAGTCAGGGGAGCTCCTATAATTCACCCCTCCACTTT. It encodes CASQGSSYNSPLHF.

This clonotype came up a few times. CDR3 residues: CASSLAFNTGELFF. The CDR3 region has the DNA TGCGCCAGCAGCTTGGCGTTCAACACCGGGGAGCTGTTTTTT. This chain joins TRBV5-1 and TRBJ2-2; D ambiguous. Germline V lookup: CDR1 SGHRS, CDR2 YFSETQ. CDR3 length: 14 amino acids. V was trimmed by 0 bases and J by 2 bases, leaving 5 bases between them.

The chain uses TRBV4-2 and TRBJ2-7; unclear D gene. V was cut by 4 bases and J by 4 bases, with 23 bases left in between. CDR1 LGHNA and CDR2 YNFKEQ come from the germline V gene. The CDR3 contains 17 residues. The CDR3: CASSPLMYGPPRYEQYF. In DNA form, the CDR3 reads TGTGCCAGCAGCCCCCTTATGTACGGGCCGCCGAGGTACGAGCAGTACTTC.

This clonotype was detected only a few times. The chain couples TRBV11-2 to TRBJ2-1; D may match TRBD1 or TRBD2 (6 bases each). CDR3 length: 14 amino acids. V gave up 0 bases and J gave up 8 bases, with 11 bases separating them. Per the germline V gene, CDR1 is SGHAT and CDR2 is FQNNGV. Here the CDR3 DNA reads TGTGCCAGCAGCTTAGAGGGGGGCTGGGATGAGCAGTTCTTC. Protein: CASSLEGGWDEQFF. Variable domain in full (rest from reference TRBV11-2 and TRBJ2-1): EAGVAQSPRYKIIEKRQSVAFWCNPISGHATLYWYQQILGQGPKLLIQFQNNGVVDDSQLPKDRFSAERLKGVDSTLKIQPAKLEDSAVYLCASSLEGGWDEQFFGPGTRLTVL.

The chain uses TRBV2 and TRBJ2-2, with D possibly being TRBD2 (6 bases). The germline V and J ends were trimmed by 7 bases and 3 bases, with 12 bases remaining between them. The CDR3 runs to 14 residues. Germline V lookup: CDR1 SNHLY, CDR2 FYNNEI. CDR3 bases: TGTGCCAGCAAGGCTAGCGCCTACACCGGGGAGCTGTTTTTT. This encodes CASKASAYTGELFF.

This clonotype showed up many times. J is TRBJ1-1 and V is TRBV20-1; D gene uncertain. The V gene lost 5 bases and the J gene lost 4 bases, with 14 bases spanning the gap. Germline V gene data show CDR1 as DFQATT and CDR2 as SNEGSKA (reference sequence). The CDR3 has 13 residues. The CDR3 DNA reads as TGCAGTGCTCTAGGGCAGCTTGGCACTGAAGCTTTCTTT. It encodes CSALGQLGTEAFF.

This clonotype turned up a few times. The chain carries TRBV7-8 and TRBJ2-3; 7 bases fit TRBD2. Germline-derived CDR1 and CDR2 are SGHVS and FQNEAQ. The CDR3 consists of 18 residues. The trim removed 1 base at V and 4 bases at J, leaving 14 bases unmatched. As DNA, the CDR3 is TGTGCCAGCAGCTTAGTCTCGAGACTAGCAGTGGGTCCAGATACGCAGTATTTT. This sequence encodes CASSLVSRLAVGPDTQYF.

This clonotype showed up just a few times. The CDR3 sequence is CASSLRLAGGQADTQYF. The CDR3 coding sequence is TGCGCCAGCAGCTTACGACTAGCGGGGGGGCAAGCAGATACGCAGTATTTT. This chain links TRBV5-1 with TRBJ2-3; 14 bases are a match to TRBD2. Per germline, CDR1 SGHRS and CDR2 YFSETQ. This CDR3 contains 17 residues. Germline trimming cut 2 bases from V and 4 bases from J; bases unmatched to any gene: 6.

This chain connects TRBV12-3 or TRBV12-4 to TRBJ1-5; 7 bases map to TRBD1. CDR3 length: 16 residues. Trimming cost V 7 bases and J 3 bases; bases outside gene matches: 12. CDR3 nucleotide sequence: TGTGCCAGCACCAAGGGGGCAAACAGCCACAATCAGCCCCAGCATTTT. As protein: CASTKGANSHNQPQHF.

Ten or more counts support this clonotype. The chain joins TRBV11-2 to TRBJ2-3, with D unclear. This CDR3 is built from 11 residues. The germline V gene encodes CDR1 SGHAT and CDR2 FQNNGV. V lost 7 bases and J 4 bases, leaving 6 bases between the germline ends. CDR3: CASTPADTQYF. CDR3 coding DNA: TGTGCCAGCACGCCCGCAGATACGCAGTATTTT.

In this sample, this clonotype turned up a few times. The J gene is TRBJ2-7, the V gene TRBV14; D possibly corresponds to TRBD2 (6 bases). Germline V CDR1 and CDR2: SGHDN, FVKESK. With 4 bases removed from V and 3 bases from J, the gap between germline ends came to 16 bases. There are 15 residues in the CDR3. In nucleotides, the CDR3 is TGTGCCAGCAGCCTACTACCGGGGGTGGACTACGAGCAGTACTTC. Protein: CASSLLPGVDYEQYF.

The sample holds a few counts of this clonotype. The chain links TRBV24-1 to TRBJ2-5, with D possibly matching TRBD1 (6 bases). CDR3 size: 15 residues. Germline V lookup: CDR1 KGHDR, CDR2 SFDVKD. Deletions cut 6 bases from V and 1 base from J, with 14 bases between. CDR3 in DNA: TGTGCCACCAGTTTAGGCAGGGGACCCCAAGAGACCCAGTACTTC. This gives the protein CATSLGRGPQETQYF.

This clonotype has a handful of counts. The rearrangement uses TRBV29-1 and TRBJ2-6; TRBD1 matches at 8 bases. Germline loops: CDR1 SQVTM, CDR2 ANQGSEA. The CDR3 totals 15 residues. V lost 6 bases to trimming and J lost 0 bases; unmatched junction nucleotides: 4. In DNA, the CDR3 is TGCAGCGTAAGGACAGGGAACTCTGGGGCCAACGTCCTGACTTTC. Translated, it gives CSVRTGNSGANVLTF.

V usage is TRBV9 and J usage is TRBJ2-2, with a possible D match to TRBD1 (5 bases). With 0 bases removed from V and 5 bases from J, the gap between germline ends came to 8 bases. The CDR3 has 14 amino acids. From germline, CDR1 is SGDLS and CDR2 YYNGEE. This CDR3 reads CASSVEGWTGELFF. CDR3 sequence (DNA): TGTGCCAGCAGCGTAGAGGGGTGGACCGGGGAGCTGTTTTTT.

This clonotype was recorded once. The J gene is TRBJ2-7, the V gene TRBV7-6; D is undetermined. Per the germline V gene, CDR1 is SGHVS and CDR2 is FNYEAQ. The CDR3 is 15 residues long. Trimming took 4 bases from V and 3 from J, leaving 16 bases between them. The CDR3: CASSSRANPYYEQYF. The CDR3 bases are TGTGCCAGCAGCTCAAGAGCGAACCCGTACTACGAGCAGTACTTC. Based on the CDR3 plus reference TRBV7-6 and TRBJ2-7, the full variable domain is GAGVSQSPRYKVTKRGQDVALRCDPISGHVSLYWYRQALGQGPEFLTYFNYEAQQDKSGLPNDRFSAERPEGSISTLTIQRTEQRDSAMYRCASSSRANPYYEQYFGPGTRLTVT.